The 5 T cell receptor beta chains reported below all come from one sample, sequenced in a study of immune evolution from preneoplasia to lung adenocarcinoma. The method was immunoSEQ multiplex PCR; TCRdb's version includes in-frame clones alone and lacks a portion of them. Of 37,000 or so clones detected, 65% to 75% appear once; the ten largest clones hold about 6.5%. The specimen was FFPE invasive lung adenocarcinoma tissue. Receptors were obtained from a person aged 60 to 70 with lung adenocarcinoma.

To note about this clone: At the DNA level, this CDR3 is encoded by other sequences in the same sample as well. The V and J genes are TRBV19 and TRBJ2-2, with D possibly matching TRBD2 (5 bases). V was pared by 8 bases and J by 7 bases, with 11 bases between. This CDR3 has 12 residues. From germline, CDR1 is LNHDA and CDR2 SQIVND (reference sequence). CDR3 nucleotides: TGTGCCAGTTCCCCGGGAAGCGGGGAGCTGTTTTTT. Encoded protein: CASSPGSGELFF. Complete variable domain (other parts from reference TRBV19 and TRBJ2-2): DGGITQSPKYLFRKEGQNVTLSCEQNLNHDAMYWYRQDPGQGLRLIYYSQIVNDFQKGDIAEGYSVSREKKESFPLTVTSAQKNPTAFYLCASSPGSGELFFGEGSRLTVL.

The chain joins TRBV11-3 to TRBJ2-7, with 7 bases lining up with TRBD2. Germline assignment: CDR1 SGHNT and CDR2 YENEEA. Losses at the gene ends were 0 bases for V and 0 bases for J; bases not matched to a gene: 5. The CDR3 runs 16 residues. This CDR3 reads CASSLERGGGSYEQYF. CDR3 nucleotides: TGTGCCAGCAGCTTAGAAAGGGGCGGGGGCTCCTACGAGCAGTACTTC. Full variable domain (rest looked up from reference TRBV11-3 and TRBJ2-7): EAGVVQSPRYKIIEKKQPVAFWCNPISGHNTLYWYLQNLGQGPELLIRYENEEAVDDSQLPKDRFSAERLKGVDSTLKIQPAELGDSAVYLCASSLERGGGSYEQYFGPGTRLTVT.

By share, this clone counts as medium-sized. The chain recombines TRBV7-9 with TRBJ2-1, with D perhaps matching TRBD1 or TRBD2 (5 bases each). Germline V gene sequence: CDR1 SEHNR, CDR2 FQNEAQ (reference sequence). Trimming left V 0 bases short and J 0 bases short, with 9 bases between. CDR3 length: 16 amino acids. The CDR3 protein is CASSLAAGASYNEQFF. The CDR3 coding sequence is TGTGCCAGCAGCTTAGCGGCCGGGGCCTCCTACAATGAGCAGTTCTTC.

The chain couples TRBV18 to TRBJ2-7; unclear D gene. Deletions cut 1 base from V and 0 bases from J, with 13 bases between. The CDR3 is 16 residues long. Germline CDR1 is KGHSH and CDR2 is LQKENI. DNA of the CDR3: TGTGCCAGCTCACCACAGGTGGGGTTTCTCTCCTACGAGCAGTACTTC. As protein: CASSPQVGFLSYEQYF. Full variable domain (remainder filled in from reference TRBV18 and TRBJ2-7): NAGVMQNPRHLVRRRGQEARLRCSPMKGHSHVYWYRQLPEEGLKFMVYLQKENIIDESGMPKERFSAEFPKEGPSILRIQQVVRGDSAAYFCASSPQVGFLSYEQYFGPGTRLTVT.

The chain carries TRBV5-1 and TRBJ2-7, with TRBD2 matching over 13 bases. This CDR3 has 15 amino acids. Germline V gene sequence: CDR1 SGHRS, CDR2 YFSETQ. The V gene end was trimmed by 2 bases and the J gene end by 6 bases; junction bases not matched to a gene: 5. DNA for the CDR3: TGCGCCAGCAGCTTTCAGACTAGCGGGAGGAGCGAGCAGTACTTC. This encodes CASSFQTSGRSEQYF.